This T cell receptor beta chain is drawn from a study of cytomegalovirus exposure and HLA in healthy donors (dated by TCRdb to about 2017). Broadly, across the study: The 666 repertoires of the first cohort and the 110 or so validation repertoires were produced on the same platform, according to a later analysis. To predict cytomegalovirus infection status, the study combined high-throughput TCR immunosequencing, statistical association of individual TCRs with disease status, and machine learning. A separate validation cohort of approximately 130 different subjects was used in addition to the roughly 620-subject first cohort. The study was designed to test whether signatures of past pathogen exposure could be identified by cataloging public T cell receptors.

Its CDR3 holds 12 amino acids, cysteine through phenylalanine. Just CDR3 DNA is preserved here, 36 bases in frame from base 1. The germline V gene yields SGHAT for CDR1 and FQNNGV for CDR2. V drops 5 bases and J drops 4 bases, leaving 6 bases in between. The library was built by means of the immunoSEQ multiplex PCR assay. The original methods were these. A statistical classification framework was built for diagnosing cytomegalovirus status from the catalog of TCR beta chain sequences. The immuneACCESS repertoire file appears here via TCRdb, limited to in-frame rearrangements. These files lack a portion of the clones; in checked studies, under half of the deficit traces to unresolved V genes, and the cause of the others is not known. The D gene and trimming were derived from the DNA, and the V and J assignments and clone size from that table. Counted in this sample were 160,000 or so clones; around nine tenths of them appeared once. The ten top clones hold less than 3.5% of the sample.

The paper's findings and limits, for the study overall: A later analysis found that TCRs clustered in the first cohort also tended to co-occur in the 120 validation repertoires, with 90% to 95% of cluster scores above 0. The study gave a list of about 170 TCR beta chains associated with cytomegalovirus. A later analysis lacked HLA typing for the validation cohort, so it scored co-occurrence in that cohort across all 110 or so repertoires. In both the original and validation cohorts, the classifier was reported to diagnose cytomegalovirus status with high specificity and sensitivity. The authors suggested that the approach could potentially be generalized to other disease states and immunological phenotypes. A few of the identified cytomegalovirus-associated TCR beta chains were confirmed in vitro to be specific for cytomegalovirus antigens. Across donors, most TCR sequences were observed very rarely, whereas some public TCRs were present in many individuals.

In its sample, this clone was seen a few times. No cognate antigen has been identified for it. Base quality data are lacking; no much larger clone is found one base away. Separate from the approximately 670-subject first cohort, the validation cohort of some 130 subjects was the group to which the donors belonged. This clonotype was sampled from a young man in good health and CMV-seropositive. The chain joins TRBV11-2 to TRBJ2-1; possibly the D gene is TRBD2, per 5 matching bases. The sequenced material came from PBMCs. The CDR3 in this case is CASSEGYNEQFF. In nucleotide form, the sequence is TGTGCCAGCAGCGAGGGTTACAATGAGCAGTTCTTC. The variable domain in full, with residues beyond the CDR3 obtained from the reference TRBV11-2 and TRBJ2-1 genes, is EAGVAQSPRYKIIEKRQSVAFWCNPISGHATLYWYQQILGQGPKLLIQFQNNGVVDDSQLPKDRFSAERLKGVDSTLKIQPAKLEDSAVYLCASSEGYNEQFFGPGTRLTVL.